This T cell receptor beta chain was recovered during a study of technical replicates of blood from a few donors. Libraries were prepared by immunoSEQ multiplex PCR; TCRdb keeps only in-frame clonotypes and omits some of them. Here the sample spans over 85,000 clones, around 96% being singletons. The CDR3 has 13 residues. The germline V and J ends were trimmed by 1 base and 4 bases, with 5 bases remaining between them. Germline V gene data show CDR1 as SEHNR and CDR2 as FQNEAQ (reference sequence). V gene TRBV7-9 combines with J gene TRBJ1-5; D unclear. The clonotype was recovered from a human donor in good health. Input material: T cells isolated from PBMCs. CDR3 sequence (DNA): TGTGCCAGCAGCTTAGACGGGAATCAGCCCCAGCATTTT. It yields the protein CASSLDGNQPQHF.